These 14 T cell receptor beta chains share one sample of origin, sequenced in a study of monozygotic twins with inflammatory bowel disease. Reanalyzing the 5' RACE reads, TCRdb keeps one entry per CDR3 protein, without DNA. Its table lists 350,000 to 400,000 distinct CDR3 sequences. The sample taken for sequencing was blood. The origin of the receptors is a human donor with ulcerative colitis or Crohn's disease, or a healthy co-twin of an affected twin (not recorded which).

This sequence joins TRBV2 and TRBJ2-5; TCRdb's D call, TRBD1, is unchecked because there is no DNA. Germline-derived CDR1 and CDR2 are SNHLY and FYNNEI. The length of the CDR3 is 12 residues. CDR3 loop: CASTPFGETQYF.

This CDR3 is CASSQQGAQEKLFF. This chain joins TRBV2 and TRBJ1-4; TCRdb picks TRBD1, but there is no DNA to check that call. The germline gives CDR1 SNHLY, CDR2 FYNNEI. This CDR3 comprises 14 residues.

The chain's CDR3 is CASSHLESQETQYF. This sequence joins TRBV5-5 and TRBJ2-5. Germline V CDR1 and CDR2: SGHKS, YYEKEE (reference sequence). The CDR3 is 14 residues long.

This chain uses TRBV4-1 with TRBJ2-7. The CDR3 runs 15 residues. The germline CDR1 and CDR2 sequences are MGHRA and YSYEKL. The CDR3: CASSQEGNRAYEQYF.

The rearrangement uses TRBV18 and TRBJ1-1; TCRdb's D call of TRBD1 is untestable without DNA. The CDR3 has 15 amino acids. Germline CDR1 is KGHSH and CDR2 is LQKENI. CDR3 sequence reads: CASSPLRGRDTEAFF.

This chain uses TRBV28 with TRBJ1-6; the TRBD1 assignment by TCRdb is unverifiable without DNA. Germline assignment: CDR1 MDHEN and CDR2 SYDVKM. The CDR3 is 15 amino acids. CDR3 region: CASSFEGAHNSPLHF.

The chain is built from TRBV7-2 and TRBJ1-6; the TRBD1 assignment by TCRdb is unverifiable without DNA. The CDR3 length is 15 residues. Germline V gene data show CDR1 as SGHTA and CDR2 as FQGNSA. The CDR3 loop is CASSPRGSRSSPLHF. Filled out from reference TRBV7-2 and TRBJ1-6, the complete variable domain reads GAGVSQSPSNKVTEKGKDVELRCDPISGHTALYWYRQSLGQGLEFLIYFQGNSAPDKSGLPSDRFSAERTGGSVSTLTIQRTQQEDSAVYLCASSPRGSRSSPLHFGNGTRLTVT.

The chain recombines TRBV5-1 with TRBJ2-7. This CDR3 is built from 14 residues. From germline, CDR1 is SGHRS and CDR2 YFSETQ. CDR3 region: CASSFMDSSYEQYF.

The CDR3 sequence: CASNYGRGTDTQYF. V and J are TRBV6-2 or TRBV6-3 and TRBJ2-3; absent DNA, TCRdb's TRBD2 call cannot be checked. The germline V gene encodes CDR1 MNHEY and CDR2 SVGEGT. This CDR3 is built from 14 residues.

The V call is TRBV7-2, the J call TRBJ1-3; there is no DNA to check the TCRdb D call of TRBD1. Germline V CDR1 and CDR2: SGHTA, FQGNSA. The CDR3 is 15 amino acids. The CDR3 is CASSLGQVGGNTIYF.

CDR3 amino acids: CASSSYRVGEQFF. J is TRBJ2-1 and V is TRBV7-2; TCRdb indicates TRBD1, and absent DNA this call remains unverified. Per germline, CDR1 SGHTA and CDR2 FQGNSA. This CDR3 contains 13 residues.

This chain's CDR3 is CASSLDVVTGELFF. The gene calls are TRBV7-9 and TRBJ2-2. CDR1 and CDR2 (germline): SEHNR, FQNEAQ (reference sequence). This CDR3 is built from 14 residues.

The rearrangement uses TRBV20-1 and TRBJ2-5; TCRdb lists TRBD1, though no DNA is available to test this call. There are 14 residues in the CDR3. Per the germline V gene, CDR1 is DFQATT and CDR2 is SNEGSKA (reference sequence). The CDR3: CSARGAGGQETQYF.

CDR3 loop: CASSYYGTDKETQYF. This rearrangement joins TRBV7-2 to TRBJ2-5; the D call from TCRdb, TRBD1, cannot be confirmed without DNA. CDR1 is SGHTA and CDR2 is FQGNSA in the germline V gene. CDR3 size: 15 residues.